This is a list of T cell receptor beta chains from one sample in a study of T-cell memory formation after mild COVID-19. Each CDR3 protein is one row after TCRdb ran MiXCR on the 5' RACE reads. The sample shows almost 350,000 distinct CDR3 sequences, 20% to 25% of them seen only once. The material sequenced was PBMCs or a T cell subset sorted from them (not recorded which). These receptor sequences come from a man aged 18 to 29 who had mild COVID-19 (a few samples of this study predate the infection). Cell type and time point are not known. Both conserved end residues are part of each CDR3. Size values are once, few and many counts, or a class for expanded clones, and some rows have none.

TRBJ1-1 14 . TRBV18 CASLSIQGKSEAFF
TRBJ2-5 13 . TRBV7-8 CASRTGVGETQYF
TRBJ2-1 14 . TRBV4-1 CATSPRDYSREQFF
TRBJ1-5 16 few TRBV6-1 CASSAEKREANQPQHF
TRBJ1-2 13 few TRBV29-1 CSVVDREGYGYTF
TRBJ1-3 16 few TRBV7-6 CASSFGQGRTGNTIYF
TRBJ2-3 12 . TRBV7-9 CASSLSDWWAYF
TRBJ1-1 14 few TRBV25-1 CASSVYGDATEAFF
TRBJ1-1 13 . TRBV7-9 CASSFQRSTEAFF
TRBJ2-7 15 few TRBV5-1 CASSSPDRGLGEQYF
TRBJ2-6 15 . TRBV9 CASSVHGSGANVLTF
TRBJ2-1 16 . TRBV5-1 CASSLMPGGAYNEQFF
TRBJ1-5 13 once TRBV19 CASSTTGGEPQHF
TRBJ2-1 14 many TRBV5-5 CASSLADPRSGQFF
TRBJ1-1 17 few TRBV7-9 CASSFDRGPRMNTEAFF
TRBJ2-5 13 . TRBV5-1 CASSSEIQETQYF
TRBJ2-2 16 . TRBV5-5 CASSLVRSYRPGELFF
TRBJ2-5 15 . TRBV12-3/TRBV12-4 CASRSLWGGQETQYF
TRBJ1-1 13 few TRBV6-5 CASSSRGPTEAFF
TRBJ2-5 17 . TRBV4-3 CASSQDPSGGARETQYF
TRBJ1-1 14 many TRBV5-4 CASSRASDYTEAFF
TRBJ2-3 14 . TRBV5-1 CASSWGDNTDTQYF
TRBJ2-7 15 few TRBV5-1 CASSLGDIYSYEQYF
TRBJ1-2 15 . TRBV15 CATSRMDRVNDGYTF
TRBJ2-1 14 . TRBV4-3 CASSQQGAGNEQFF
TRBJ2-3 16 few TRBV20-1 CSASGGASGRTSTQYF
TRBJ1-2 13 . TRBV5-1 CASSRTFGVGYTF
TRBJ2-5 14 few TRBV7-6 CASSTRQGQETQYF
TRBJ1-3 14 many TRBV4-3 CASSHPPPRNTIYF
TRBJ1-1 18 . TRBV4-2 CASSPLVESGGMSPEAFF
TRBJ1-1 14 few TRBV12-3/TRBV12-4 CASSSGPGWAEAFF
TRBJ1-1 15 few TRBV27 CASAGQGTGRTEAFF
TRBJ2-3 13 . TRBV4-3 CASSQVSGQKQDF
TRBJ2-1 15 . TRBV30 CAWRKSSGVYNEQFF
TRBJ1-3 13 few TRBV18 CASSQLSGNTIYF
TRBJ2-3 18 . TRBV7-2 CASSLVVSGGAGTDTQYF
TRBJ1-4 13 few TRBV20-1 CSARQSTNEKLFF
TRBJ2-3 14 . TRBV12-3/TRBV12-4 CASRHRGLGDTQYF
TRBJ2-7 14 . TRBV12-3/TRBV12-4 CASSFSAGEYEQYF
TRBJ2-6 17 . TRBV12-3/TRBV12-4 CASSAGTGVPGANVLTF
TRBJ1-1 14 few TRBV5-1 CASTSGTGNTEAFF
TRBJ1-1 13 . TRBV19 CASSIGGYTEAFF
TRBJ1-3 15 . TRBV5-1 CASSLVGILGNTIYF
TRBJ1-2 13 few TRBV20-1 CSARVVGGDGYTF
TRBJ2-2 17 . TRBV4-3 CASSQEFTRRGTGELFF
TRBJ2-3 16 . TRBV4-3 CASSLGDRDRVDTQYF
TRBJ1-6 15 few TRBV11-2 CASSFLGQGVSPLHF
TRBJ2-5 14 few TRBV2 CASKASWGGETQYF
TRBJ2-1 14 . TRBV7-9 CASSPTLSYNEQFF
TRBJ2-5 16 few TRBV4-3 CASSQYSGGTGETQYF
TRBJ1-3 14 few TRBV5-5 CASGTGTSGNTIYF
TRBJ2-3 14 few TRBV2 CASSARLAADTQYF
TRBJ2-1 14 . TRBV5-1 CASRNGQGANEQFF
TRBJ2-1 14 few TRBV27 CASSLQGAGGEQFF
TRBJ2-1 12 few TRBV20-1 CSAPRPAKLQFF